This passage covers 5 T cell receptor beta chains from one sample sequenced in a study of blood T cell repertoires in COVID-19. Clones were read by immunoSEQ multiplex PCR, and TCRdb kept only the in-frame ones, dropping some. The table has 340,000 or so clones, around 87% seen once. The sample comprised peripheral blood. These receptors all stem from a man between 45 and 60 years old with active or convalescent COVID-19.

The genes are TRBV5-4 and TRBJ1-1, with 8 bases aligning to TRBD1. Germline assignment: CDR1 SGHNT and CDR2 YYREEE (reference sequence). This CDR3 has 16 amino acids. Trimming cost V 0 bases and J 1 base; bases outside gene matches: 5. The CDR3, as DNA: TGTGCCAGCAGCTTGGCCTCGGGACAGGCGAACACTGAAGCTTTCTTT. Amino acids: CASSLASGQANTEAFF.

The chain has TRBV11-2 and TRBJ2-1; 9 nucleotides match TRBD2. The CDR3 consists of 15 residues. J lost 6 bases, V lost 5 bases, and 8 bases had no gene match. Germline assignment: CDR1 SGHAT and CDR2 FQNNGV. The CDR3 nucleotides are TGTGCCAGCAGCGGGGGTAGCGGGGGTTTCAATGAGCAGTTCTTC. Protein product: CASSGGSGGFNEQFF.

This rearrangement joins TRBV30 to TRBJ2-1; possibly TRBD1 for D (6 bases). V lost 4 bases to trimming and J lost 2 bases, with 12 bases between them. This CDR3 has 14 amino acids. Germline V lookup: CDR1 GTSNPN, CDR2 SVGIG (reference sequence). Here the CDR3 reads CAWNGGTAYNEQFF. DNA of the CDR3: TGTGCCTGGAATGGGGGCACCGCCTACAATGAGCAGTTCTTC.

This CDR3 reads CATRGQGRSYEQYF. In nucleotides, the CDR3 is TGTGCCACCAGAGGTCAGGGGCGGTCCTACGAGCAGTACTTC. The chain joins TRBV19 to TRBJ2-7; TRBD1 is a possible D gene (6 bases). This CDR3 is 14 amino acids long. Trimming took 10 bases from V and 1 from J, leaving 17 bases between them. Germline lookup yields CDR1 LNHDA and CDR2 SQIVND (reference sequence).

V usage is TRBV4-3 and J usage is TRBJ2-7, with TRBD1 matching over 7 bases. With V trimmed by 0 bases and J by 2 bases, 4 bases remained unmatched. The CDR3 is 15 residues long. Looked up from germline, CDR1 is LGHNA and CDR2 is YSLEER. In DNA, the CDR3 is TGCGCCAGCAGCCAAGATTTTGGACAGGCCTACGAGCAGTACTTC. It specifies CASSQDFGQAYEQYF.